Shown below are 20 T cell receptor beta chains from a single sample sequenced in a study of T cell changes during pregnancy in multiple sclerosis. Measured with immunoSEQ multiplex PCR; TCRdb has only the in-frame clones, and not every one. The table has just over 50,000 clones, approximately 94% seen once. The input for sequencing was CD4+ T cells from peripheral blood mononuclear cells, taken in the second trimester of pregnancy. These receptors were taken from a female donor with multiple sclerosis, enrolled in a pregnancy study.

V usage is TRBV19 and J usage is TRBJ2-7; 8 bases align to TRBD2. This CDR3 is 16 amino acids long. CDR1 and CDR2 (germline): LNHDA, SQIVND (reference sequence). Trimming removed 3 bases from V and 6 bases from J; junction bases left unmatched: 13. CDR3 in amino acids: CASSIMRTSRPSEQYF. The CDR3 nucleotides are TGTGCCAGTAGTATTATGCGGACTAGCCGCCCCTCCGAGCAGTACTTC. Supplemented by reference TRBV19 and TRBJ2-7, the full variable domain reads DGGITQSPKYLFRKEGQNVTLSCEQNLNHDAMYWYRQDPGQGLRLIYYSQIVNDFQKGDIAEGYSVSREKKESFPLTVTSAQKNPTAFYLCASSIMRTSRPSEQYFGPGTRLTVT.

The V and J genes are TRBV19 and TRBJ2-7; no definite D call. This CDR3 spans 15 amino acids. The germline V gene has CDR1 LNHDA and CDR2 SQIVND (reference sequence). Trimming left V 0 bases short and J 6 bases short, with 15 bases between. The CDR3 is CASSIEASGRGEQYF. In DNA, the CDR3 is TGTGCCAGTAGTATAGAGGCCTCCGGTCGCGGCGAGCAGTACTTC.

The CDR3 bases are TGTGCCAGCAGTTACGGTCCGGGGGTTACTGAAGCTTTCTTT. It yields the protein CASSYGPGVTEAFF. The J gene is TRBJ1-1, the V gene TRBV6-6; D is perhaps TRBD1 (5 bases). This CDR3 has 14 amino acids. Trimming removed 2 bases at V and 5 bases at J, with 12 bases between. Germline V gene data show CDR1 as MNHNY and CDR2 as SVGAGI (reference sequence).

This rearrangement joins TRBV5-1 to TRBJ2-7, with TRBD2 matching 9 bases. The CDR3 loop spans 17 amino acids. The germline V gene encodes CDR1 SGHRS and CDR2 YFSETQ. Trimming at V came to 0 bases and at J to 1 base, leaving 8 bases not matched to a gene. The CDR3 is CASSLAGLAGSSYEQYF. In DNA, the CDR3 is TGCGCCAGCAGCTTGGCCGGTCTAGCGGGGAGTTCCTACGAGCAGTACTTC. The variable domain in full, with the rest retrieved from reference TRBV5-1 and TRBJ2-7, is KAGVTQTPRYLIKTRGQQVTLSCSPISGHRSVSWYQQTPGQGLQFLFEYFSETQRNKGNFPGRFSGRQFSNSRSEMNVSTLELGDSALYLCASSLAGLAGSSYEQYFGPGTRLTVT.

The V call is TRBV7-2, the J call TRBJ2-2; TRBD2 agrees at 8 bases. Germline V gene data show CDR1 as SGHTA and CDR2 as FQGNSA. The CDR3 sequence is 17 residues long. The V segment lost 2 bases and the J segment 5 bases; nucleotides outside the gene matches: 10. CDR3 sequence (DNA): TGTGCCAGCAGCTTATCGACCGGGGGGGGGAAAACCGGGGAGCTGTTTTTT. It is translated as CASSLSTGGGKTGELFF.

The chain carries TRBV7-6 and TRBJ2-7; the D gene is possibly TRBD2 (5 bases). Germline V gene lookup returns CDR1 SGHVS and CDR2 FNYEAQ. The CDR3 contains 16 residues. Deletions cut 7 bases from V and 2 bases from J, with 21 bases between. The DNA for the CDR3 is TGTGCCAGCACCAACTGGGGAGCGAGATCCACCTACGAGCAGTACTTC. Protein sequence: CASTNWGARSTYEQYF.

The chain employs TRBV11-2 and TRBJ2-3; TRBD2 agrees at 13 bases. CDR1 is SGHAT and CDR2 is FQNNGV in the germline V gene. V was clipped by 4 bases and J by 5 bases; unmatched bases: 9. The CDR3 runs 17 residues. The CDR3 DNA sequence: TGTGCCAGCAGCTCCTACAGGACTAGCGGGGGTGGAGATACGCAGTATTTT. Translated: CASSSYRTSGGGDTQYF.

The genes are TRBV27 and TRBJ1-2; TRBD1 might be the D (5 bases). The germline gives CDR1 MNHEY, CDR2 SMNVEV (reference sequence). This CDR3 spans 13 amino acids. V dropped 6 bases and J dropped 2 bases, with 10 bases sitting between them. The CDR3 DNA follows: TGTGCCAGCAGGGGCGACAGAAACTATGGCTACACCTTC. This encodes CASRGDRNYGYTF.

This sequence joins TRBV5-1 and TRBJ2-7, with 8 bases lining up with TRBD1. The CDR3 is 16 residues long. V dropped 1 base and J dropped 3; count of bases not matched to a gene: 9. The germline gives CDR1 SGHRS, CDR2 YFSETQ. This chain's CDR3 is CASSLLGQGPYYEQYF. CDR3 coding DNA: TGCGCCAGCAGCTTGCTCGGACAGGGACCGTACTACGAGCAGTACTTC.

The CDR3 region is CASSIRRDRDHQPQHF. The CDR3 nucleotides read TGTGCCAGTAGTATCCGCCGGGACAGGGACCATCAGCCCCAGCATTTT. This chain connects TRBV19 to TRBJ1-5; TRBD1 agrees at 9 bases. The trim removed 3 bases at V and 5 bases at J, leaving 8 bases unmatched. The CDR3 extends over 16 amino acids. The germline V gene encodes CDR1 LNHDA and CDR2 SQIVND (reference sequence).

This clone was counted a single time. The gene calls are TRBV11-3 and TRBJ2-6, with TRBD1 matching over 7 bases. V lost 5 bases to trimming and J lost 0 bases; unmatched junction nucleotides: 10. CDR1 is SGHNT, CDR2 YENEEA, per germline. The CDR3 covers 18 residues. Written as DNA, the CDR3 is TGTGCCAGCAGCGATCTGGACAGGTGGAGCTCTGGGGCCAACGTCCTGACTTTC. Protein product: CASSDLDRWSSGANVLTF.

V and J are TRBV7-2 and TRBJ2-6; D not certain. Germline CDR1 reads SGHTA; CDR2 reads FQGNSA. The CDR3 is 15 residues long. Trimming left V 1 base short and J 0 bases short, with 4 bases between. The CDR3 spells CASSLDGSGANVLTF. The CDR3 DNA reads as TGTGCCAGCAGCTTAGACGGCTCTGGGGCCAACGTCCTGACTTTC.

The chain uses TRBV19 and TRBJ1-4, with 8 bases that match TRBD1. V lost 4 bases to trimming and J lost 4 bases; unmatched junction nucleotides: 5. This CDR3 is 15 amino acids long. The germline gives CDR1 LNHDA, CDR2 SQIVND (reference sequence). As DNA, the CDR3 is TGTGCCAGTAGTAGCTCGACAGGGGTTAATGAAAAACTGTTTTTT. This codes for CASSSSTGVNEKLFF.

The chain couples TRBV7-6 to TRBJ2-3; TRBD2 agrees at 8 bases. The CDR3 totals 16 residues. With 5 bases clipped from V and 2 bases from J, the junction kept 9 bases outside the gene matches. Germline V gives CDR1 SGHVS, CDR2 FNYEAQ. CDR3 DNA sequence: TGTGCCAGCAGCGACAGAGCGGGGGCCCTCACAGATACGCAGTATTTT. Amino acids: CASSDRAGALTDTQYF.

This sequence joins TRBV19 and TRBJ2-5, with D possibly being TRBD2 (5 bases). CDR1 LNHDA and CDR2 SQIVND come from the germline V gene (reference sequence). V was pared by 3 bases and J by 2 bases, with 13 bases between. The CDR3 contains 15 residues. The CDR3 loop reads CASSILASRQETQYF. CDR3 nucleotides: TGTGCCAGTAGTATTCTCGCTAGCCGGCAAGAGACCCAGTACTTC.

The V call is TRBV5-1, the J call TRBJ2-7, with D possibly TRBD1 on 6 matching bases. Trimming removed 4 bases at V and 3 bases at J, with 14 bases between. This CDR3 contains 14 residues. Germline CDR1 and CDR2: SGHRS and YFSETQ. The CDR3 loop reads CASSQQGSNYEQYF. In DNA, the CDR3 is TGCGCCAGCAGCCAACAGGGTAGTAACTACGAGCAGTACTTC.

J is TRBJ2-5 and V is TRBV7-9; 10 bases align to TRBD1. The CDR3 totals 15 residues. Germline values: CDR1 SEHNR, CDR2 FQNEAQ (reference sequence). Losses at the gene ends were 5 bases for V and 4 bases for J; bases not matched to a gene: 7. Here the CDR3 DNA reads TGTGCCAGCAGCCAGAACGGACAGGGGGTAGAGACCCAGTACTTC. Translation: CASSQNGQGVETQYF.

This clone occurred a few times. The chain joins TRBV2 to TRBJ1-1; D gene unclear. The V end lost 4 bases, the J end lost 5 bases, and 8 bases lay between the germline ends. CDR3 size: 12 residues. CDR1 is SNHLY, CDR2 FYNNEI, per germline. As DNA, the CDR3 is TGTGCCAGCAGTGGAGGATCTACTGAAGCTTTCTTT. Protein: CASSGGSTEAFF.

This sequence joins TRBV7-6 and TRBJ1-5, with TRBD1 identical over 9 bases. Germline lookup yields CDR1 SGHVS and CDR2 FNYEAQ. This CDR3 spans 14 amino acids. J lost 7 bases, V lost 5 bases, and 6 bases had no gene match. CDR3 nucleotide sequence: TGTGCCAGCAGCCCTACAGGGGGCATCCAGCCCCAGCATTTT. Protein product: CASSPTGGIQPQHF.

This clone was recorded only once. The V call is TRBV5-1, the J call TRBJ2-3; D gene uncertain. Looked up from germline, CDR1 is SGHRS and CDR2 is YFSETQ. The CDR3 extends over 14 amino acids. Trimming removed 0 bases at V and 1 base at J, with 6 bases between. In nucleotides, the CDR3 is TGCGCCAGCAGCTTGGGGGCTGGCACAGATACGCAGTATTTT. Translating it yields CASSLGAGTDTQYF.